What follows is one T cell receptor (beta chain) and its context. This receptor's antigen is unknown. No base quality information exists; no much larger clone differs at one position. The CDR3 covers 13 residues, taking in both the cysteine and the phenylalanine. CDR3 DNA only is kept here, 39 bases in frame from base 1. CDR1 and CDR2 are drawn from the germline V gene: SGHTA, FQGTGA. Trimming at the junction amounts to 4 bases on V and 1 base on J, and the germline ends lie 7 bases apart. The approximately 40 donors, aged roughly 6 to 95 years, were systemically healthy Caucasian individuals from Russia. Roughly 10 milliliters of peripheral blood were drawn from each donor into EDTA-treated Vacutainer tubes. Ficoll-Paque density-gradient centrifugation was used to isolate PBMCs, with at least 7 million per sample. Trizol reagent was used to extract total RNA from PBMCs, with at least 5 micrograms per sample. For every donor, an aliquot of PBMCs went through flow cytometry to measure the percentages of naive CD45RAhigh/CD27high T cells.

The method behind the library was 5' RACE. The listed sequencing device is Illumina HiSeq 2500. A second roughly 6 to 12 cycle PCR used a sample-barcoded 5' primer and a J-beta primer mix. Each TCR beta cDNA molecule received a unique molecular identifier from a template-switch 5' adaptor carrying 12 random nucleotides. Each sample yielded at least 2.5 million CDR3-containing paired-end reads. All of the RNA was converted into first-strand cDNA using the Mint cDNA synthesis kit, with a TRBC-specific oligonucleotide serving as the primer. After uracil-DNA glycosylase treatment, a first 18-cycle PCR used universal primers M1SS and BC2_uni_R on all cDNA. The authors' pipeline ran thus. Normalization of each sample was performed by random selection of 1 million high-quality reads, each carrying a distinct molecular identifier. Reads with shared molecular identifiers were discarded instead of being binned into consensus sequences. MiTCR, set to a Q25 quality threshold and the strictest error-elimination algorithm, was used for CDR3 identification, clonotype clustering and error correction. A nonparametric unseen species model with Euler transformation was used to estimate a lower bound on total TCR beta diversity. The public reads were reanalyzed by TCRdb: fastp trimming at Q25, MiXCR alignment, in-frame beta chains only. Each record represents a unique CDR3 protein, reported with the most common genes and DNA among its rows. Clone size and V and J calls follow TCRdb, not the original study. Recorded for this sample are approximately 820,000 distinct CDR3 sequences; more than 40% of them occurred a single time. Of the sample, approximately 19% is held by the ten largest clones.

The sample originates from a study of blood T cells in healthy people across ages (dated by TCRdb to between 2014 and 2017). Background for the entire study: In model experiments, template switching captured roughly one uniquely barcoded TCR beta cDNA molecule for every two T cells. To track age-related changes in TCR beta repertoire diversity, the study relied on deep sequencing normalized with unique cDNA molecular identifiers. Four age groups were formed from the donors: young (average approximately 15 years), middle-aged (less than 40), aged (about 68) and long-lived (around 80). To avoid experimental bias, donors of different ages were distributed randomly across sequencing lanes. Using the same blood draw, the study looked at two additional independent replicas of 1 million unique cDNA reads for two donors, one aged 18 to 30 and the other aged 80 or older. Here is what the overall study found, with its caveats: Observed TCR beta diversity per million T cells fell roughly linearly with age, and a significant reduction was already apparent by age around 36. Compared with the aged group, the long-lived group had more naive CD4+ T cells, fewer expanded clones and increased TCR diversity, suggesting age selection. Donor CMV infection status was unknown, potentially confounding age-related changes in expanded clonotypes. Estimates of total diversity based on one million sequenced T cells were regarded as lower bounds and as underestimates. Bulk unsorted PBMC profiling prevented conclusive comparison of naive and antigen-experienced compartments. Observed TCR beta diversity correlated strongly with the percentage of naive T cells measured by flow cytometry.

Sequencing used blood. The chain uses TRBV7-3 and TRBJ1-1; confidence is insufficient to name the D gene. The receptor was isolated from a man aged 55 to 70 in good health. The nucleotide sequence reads TGTGCCAGCAGCTCCTCACCGAACACTGAAGCTTTCTTT. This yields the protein CASSSSPNTEAFF.